The rows below give T cell receptor beta chains drawn from one sample of a study of blood T cell repertoires in COVID-19. The method was immunoSEQ multiplex PCR; TCRdb's version includes in-frame clones alone and lacks a portion of them. The sample contains about 200,000 clones, 85% to 90% of which appear only once. The sample was peripheral blood. The source is a man aged 18-30 years with active or convalescent COVID-19. Each CDR3 is given with its conserved first and last residue. D genes are given only for firm matches. Where a row states a size, it is once, few, many or the class of an expanded clone; other rows omit it.

v_call	clone_size	j_call	d_call	cdr3_length	cdr3_nt	cdr3_aa
TRBV12-3/TRBV12-4	.	TRBJ2-7	.	13	TGTGCCAGCAGTGGGCGGGATTCCCACGGCCAGTACTTC	CASSGRDSHGQYF
TRBV29-1	.	TRBJ2-2	TRBD1	13	TGCAGCGGGACAGGGGCGAACACCGGGGAGCTGTTTTTT	CSGTGANTGELFF
TRBV4-1	.	TRBJ2-4	TRBD2	18	TGCGCCAGCAGCCAAGGACGTCTAGCGGGACTAGCCAAAAACATTCAGTACTTC	CASSQGRLAGLAKNIQYF
TRBV28	.	TRBJ1-2	TRBD1	13	TGTGCCAGCAGTTCGGGACAGGGTGGTGGCTACACCTTC	CASSSGQGGGYTF
TRBV27	.	TRBJ2-7	.	17	TGTGCCAGGGAACAAACCGGGAAACTGCGCCCGTACTACGAGCAGTACTTC	CAREQTGKLRPYYEQYF
TRBV2	once	TRBJ2-1	TRBD2	14	TGTGCCAGCAGTGGACTAGCGGGGGGCTATGAGCAGTTCTTC	CASSGLAGGYEQFF
TRBV25-1	.	TRBJ1-2	.	12	TGTGCCAGCAGTGAGCGGAGCTATGGCTACACCTTC	CASSERSYGYTF
TRBV11-2	.	TRBJ2-7	TRBD1	14	TGTGCCAGCAGCCGGACAGGGGCTGGGTACGAGCAGTACTTC	CASSRTGAGYEQYF
TRBV28	.	TRBJ1-5	.	14	TGTGCCAGCAGTAGAGGAGGAGGCAATCAGCCCCAGCATTTT	CASSRGGGNQPQHF
TRBV7-9	.	TRBJ2-2	TRBD1	16	TGTGCCAGCAGCGAAGGTTACACAGGGGTCCCCGGGGAGCTGTTTTTT	CASSEGYTGVPGELFF
TRBV2	.	TRBJ2-3	TRBD2	16	TGTGCCAGCAGTATACTAAGCGGGAGGATGGCAGATACGCAGTATTTT	CASSILSGRMADTQYF
TRBV21-1	.	TRBJ1-2	.	16	TGTGCCAGCAGCCGTGACCCAAATGGAGTTAGCTATGGCTACACCTTC	CASSRDPNGVSYGYTF
TRBV27	.	TRBJ1-2	TRBD1	17	TGTGCCAGCAGTTCACTGACAGGGGCGCCAACTAACTATGGCTACACCTTC	CASSSLTGAPTNYGYTF
TRBV7-9	.	TRBJ1-2	TRBD1	19	TGTGCCAGCAGCTTAGCTAGAGGACAGGGGGTGAGAGCTAACTATGGCTACACCTTC	CASSLARGQGVRANYGYTF
TRBV5-6	.	TRBJ2-5	TRBD1	15	TGTGCCAGCAGCTCCGGACAGGCAGATTGGGAGACCCAGTACTTC	CASSSGQADWETQYF
TRBV4-1	.	TRBJ1-2	.	12	TGCGCCAGCAGGGGGCTTCGAGCGGGCTACACCTTC	CASRGLRAGYTF
TRBV5-5	once	TRBJ2-7	.	15	TGTGCCAGCAGCTTGGCTCGGGGACTTCCCTACGAGCAGTACTTC	CASSLARGLPYEQYF
TRBV24-1	.	TRBJ2-1	TRBD1	17	TGTGCCACCAGTGATCCCAAAGCCGGGACAGGGGACGATGAGCAGTTCTTC	CATSDPKAGTGDDEQFF
TRBV19	.	TRBJ1-5	TRBD1	16	TGTGCCAGTAGTATAGATCTCGGACAGGTTTATCAGCCCCAGCATTTT	CASSIDLGQVYQPQHF
TRBV9	.	TRBJ1-2	TRBD1	14	TGTGCCAGCAGCGAGCGGACAGGGCACTATGGCTACACCTTC	CASSERTGHYGYTF
TRBV3-1/TRBV3-2	.	TRBJ1-6	TRBD1	15	TGTGCCAGCAGCCTGGGACAGGGCGATAATTCACCCCTCCACTTT	CASSLGQGDNSPLHF
TRBV6-5	.	TRBJ1-2	TRBD1	13	TGTGCCAGCAGTTCTGACAGGGGTCGTGGCTACACCTTC	CASSSDRGRGYTF
TRBV5-6	.	TRBJ1-1	.	13	TGTGCCAGCAGCACCACTTTAATGACTGAAGCTTTCTTT	CASSTTLMTEAFF
TRBV29-1	few	TRBJ2-5	TRBD2	14	TGCAGCGTTGTAGCGGGAGTGGGTCAAGAGACCCAGTACTTC	CSVVAGVGQETQYF
TRBV6-5	.	TRBJ2-1	TRBD2	14	TGTGCCAGCAGACCCCCGGGGGGGCTCATTGAGCAGTTCTTC	CASRPPGGLIEQFF
TRBV7-2	.	TRBJ2-2	.	14	TGTGCCAGCAGCCCCCCTACGAACACCGGGGAGCTGTTTTTT	CASSPPTNTGELFF
TRBV27	medium-sized	TRBJ1-1	TRBD1	11	TGTGCCAGCCAGGGGGGCACTGAAGCTTTCTTT	CASQGGTEAFF
TRBV19	.	TRBJ2-7	TRBD2	13	TGTGCCAGTGGACTAGCGGGGCTCTACGAGCAGTACTTC	CASGLAGLYEQYF
TRBV7-8	once	TRBJ1-3	TRBD1	17	TGTGCCAGCAGCTTAGACTTCGGGACAGGGAGGGGAAACACCATATATTTT	CASSLDFGTGRGNTIYF
TRBV6-5	.	TRBJ1-3	.	15	TGTGCCAGCAGTTACGTTCAGGGGCCTGGAAACACCATATATTTT	CASSYVQGPGNTIYF
TRBV25-1	.	TRBJ2-1	TRBD2	14	TGTGCCAGCAGTGTGGCTAGCGGGAATAATGAGCAGTTCTTC	CASSVASGNNEQFF
TRBV6-5	.	TRBJ1-6	TRBD1	14	TGTGCCAGCAGTCGGACAGGGCGGAATTCACCCCTCCACTTT	CASSRTGRNSPLHF
TRBV10-3	.	TRBJ1-4	TRBD1	14	TGTGCCATCAGTCCCGGGACAGGGAATGAAAAACTGTTTTTT	CAISPGTGNEKLFF
TRBV7-8	.	TRBJ2-5	TRBD2	17	TGTGCCAGCAGCTTGGAGGGGACTAGCGGGGGCCAGGAGACCCAGTACTTC	CASSLEGTSGGQETQYF
TRBV12-3/TRBV12-4	.	TRBJ1-1	TRBD1	12	TGTGCCAGCAGTTTAGGACAGGGGGCCGCTTTCTTT	CASSLGQGAAFF
TRBV5-4	once	TRBJ2-7	TRBD2	16	TGTGCCAGCAGCCCTGGGACTAGCGGGGACAGGGGGGAGCAGTACTTC	CASSPGTSGDRGEQYF
TRBV4-2	.	TRBJ1-1	.	12	TGTGCCAGCAGCCAAGTCTCTGCTGAAGCTTTCTTT	CASSQVSAEAFF
TRBV25-1	once	TRBJ1-4	.	12	TGTGCCAGCAGTGAACCGGGTGAAAAACTGTTTTTT	CASSEPGEKLFF
TRBV5-4	.	TRBJ1-1	TRBD1	15	TGTGCCAGCAGCTCGTATGCCCAGGGGGGCACTGAAGCTTTCTTT	CASSSYAQGGTEAFF
TRBV30	once	TRBJ2-7	.	12	TGTGCCTGGAGTGTACTCACCTACGAGCAGTACTTC	CAWSVLTYEQYF
TRBV7-9	.	TRBJ2-1	TRBD2	16	TGTGCCAGCAGTCTCTCCGGGACTAATCGTTACAATGAGCAGTTCTTC	CASSLSGTNRYNEQFF
TRBV7-2	.	TRBJ2-7	TRBD2	15	TGTGCCAGCAGCTTCGGTAGCGCGGGAGGCAACGAGCAGTACTTC	CASSFGSAGGNEQYF
TRBV6-1	.	TRBJ2-7	TRBD2	15	TGTGCCAGCAGTGACCGACTAGCGGGAGTCTACGAGCAGTACTTC	CASSDRLAGVYEQYF
TRBV19	.	TRBJ2-3	TRBD2	15	TGTGCCAGTAGATCCGGGACTAGCGGAACAGATACGCAGTATTTT	CASRSGTSGTDTQYF
TRBV7-8	few	TRBJ1-6	.	14	TGTGCCAGCAGCTTAGTCAGGGATAATTCACCCCTCCACTTT	CASSLVRDNSPLHF
TRBV25-1	.	TRBJ1-1	TRBD1	13	TGTGCCAGCATGCCCAGGGGGATAACTGAAGCTTTCTTT	CASMPRGITEAFF
TRBV7-2	.	TRBJ1-2	.	15	TGTGCCAGCAGCTTAGCGGCCCTAGGGGGTCGTGGCTACACCTTC	CASSLAALGGRGYTF
TRBV25-1	once	TRBJ1-3	.	12	TGTGCCAGCAGTGTAACTGGAAACACCATATATTTT	CASSVTGNTIYF
TRBV7-9	.	TRBJ2-2	.	15	TGTGCCAGCAGCTTAGCCGGGACGAACACCGGGGAGCTGTTTTTT	CASSLAGTNTGELFF
TRBV11-2	once	TRBJ2-7	TRBD1	16	TGTGCCAGCAGCTTAAATCGCGTGGGGACAGGGTCCGAGCAGTACTTC	CASSLNRVGTGSEQYF
TRBV6-5	.	TRBJ2-3	TRBD1	15	TGTGCCAGCAGCCGGGGACAGGGGCGGGCAGATACGCAGTATTTT	CASSRGQGRADTQYF
TRBV7-9	.	TRBJ2-3	.	13	TGTGCCAGCAGCCTTGGGGGCGCAGATACGCAGTATTTT	CASSLGGADTQYF
TRBV10-3	many	TRBJ2-7	.	15	TGTGCCATCAGTGAGTCGGAGGGGGAGGGGAATGAGCAGTACTTC	CAISESEGEGNEQYF
TRBV12-2	.	TRBJ1-5	.	19	TGTGCAAGTCGCTTAGCTCGTCAAAACTTGGGACACAGCAATCAGCCCCAGCATTTT	CASRLARQNLGHSNQPQHF
TRBV6-1	.	TRBJ1-4	TRBD1	15	TGTGCCAGCAGAGAAGGAATTGTGGGCAGGGGGGAACTGTTTTTT	CASREGIVGRGELFF
TRBV12-5	.	TRBJ1-2	TRBD1	17	TGTGCTAGTGGTTTGGACCTGGGACAGACCGTGATCTATGGCTACACCTTC	CASGLDLGQTVIYGYTF
TRBV30	once	TRBJ1-2	.	11	TGTGCCTGGAGTGAAGGGGGTGGCTACACCTTC	CAWSEGGGYTF
TRBV2	once	TRBJ2-5	.	12	TGTGCCAGCAGTGTGTCTAGCGAGACCCAGTACTTC	CASSVSSETQYF